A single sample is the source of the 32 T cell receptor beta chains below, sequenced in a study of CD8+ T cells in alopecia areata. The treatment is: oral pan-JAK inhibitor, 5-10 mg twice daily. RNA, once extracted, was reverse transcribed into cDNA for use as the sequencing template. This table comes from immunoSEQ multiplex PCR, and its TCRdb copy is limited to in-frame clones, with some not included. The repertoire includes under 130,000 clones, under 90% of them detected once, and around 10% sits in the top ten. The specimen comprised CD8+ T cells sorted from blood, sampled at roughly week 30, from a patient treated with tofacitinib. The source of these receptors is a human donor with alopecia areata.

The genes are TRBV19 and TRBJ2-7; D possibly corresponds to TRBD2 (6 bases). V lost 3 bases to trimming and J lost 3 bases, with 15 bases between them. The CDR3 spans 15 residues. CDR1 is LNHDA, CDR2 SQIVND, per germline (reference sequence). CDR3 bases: TGTGCCAGTAGTATTGGAGTTTGGACTAACTACGAGCAGTACTTC. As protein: CASSIGVWTNYEQYF.

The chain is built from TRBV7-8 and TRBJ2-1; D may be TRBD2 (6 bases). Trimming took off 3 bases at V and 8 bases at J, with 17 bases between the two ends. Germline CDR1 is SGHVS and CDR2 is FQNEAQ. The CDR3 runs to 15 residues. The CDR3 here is CASSFPRDWLDEQFF. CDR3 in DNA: TGTGCCAGCAGCTTCCCTCGGGACTGGTTGGATGAGCAGTTCTTC.

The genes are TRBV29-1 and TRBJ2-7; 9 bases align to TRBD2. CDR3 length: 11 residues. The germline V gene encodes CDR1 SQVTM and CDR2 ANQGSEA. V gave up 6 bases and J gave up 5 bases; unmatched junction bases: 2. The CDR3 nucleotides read TGCAGCGTGGCTAGCGGGAACGAGCAGTACTTC. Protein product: CSVASGNEQYF.

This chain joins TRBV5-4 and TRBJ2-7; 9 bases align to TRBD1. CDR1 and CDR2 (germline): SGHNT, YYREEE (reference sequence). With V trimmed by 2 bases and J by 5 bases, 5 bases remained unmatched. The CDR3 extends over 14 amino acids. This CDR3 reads CASSLGQGRNEQYF. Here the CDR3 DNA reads TGTGCCAGCAGCTTAGGACAGGGGAGAAACGAGCAGTACTTC.

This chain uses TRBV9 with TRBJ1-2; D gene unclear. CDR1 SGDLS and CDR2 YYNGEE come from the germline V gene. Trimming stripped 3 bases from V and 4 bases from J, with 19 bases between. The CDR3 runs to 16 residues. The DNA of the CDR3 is TGTGCCAGCAGCGCCCGTGGAGGACCGTTTTTCTATGGCTACACCTTC. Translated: CASSARGGPFFYGYTF.

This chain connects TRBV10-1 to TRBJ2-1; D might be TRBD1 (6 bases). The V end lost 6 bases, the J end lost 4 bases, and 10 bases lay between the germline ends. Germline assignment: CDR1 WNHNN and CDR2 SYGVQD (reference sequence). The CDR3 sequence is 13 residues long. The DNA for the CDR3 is TGCGCCAGCAGCCCGGACAGATACAATGAGCAGTTCTTC. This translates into CASSPDRYNEQFF.

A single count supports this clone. CDR3 DNA: TGTGCCAGCGGGCTATCGGGCTCCTACGAGCAGTACTTC. Residues: CASGLSGSYEQYF. The rearrangement links TRBV27 to TRBJ2-7; D uncertain. The CDR3 covers 13 residues. The ends were cut back, 8 bases at V and 0 bases at J, with 11 bases in the middle. CDR1 and CDR2 from the germline V gene are MNHEY and SMNVEV (reference sequence).

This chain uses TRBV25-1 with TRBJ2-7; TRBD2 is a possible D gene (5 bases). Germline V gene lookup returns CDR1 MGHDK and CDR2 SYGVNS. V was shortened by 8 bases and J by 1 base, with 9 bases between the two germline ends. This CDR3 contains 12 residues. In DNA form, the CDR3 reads TGTGCCAGCGCATGGGAGTCCTACGAGCAGTACTTC. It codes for CASAWESYEQYF.

CDR3 residues: CSGSSEQLEGGGYTF. The CDR3 DNA reads as TGCAGCGGCTCGTCCGAACAGCTGGAGGGTGGTGGCTACACCTTC. The V and J genes are TRBV29-1 and TRBJ1-2, with no clear D. The germline gives CDR1 SQVTM, CDR2 ANQGSEA. The ends were cut back, 7 bases at V and 7 bases at J, with 25 bases in the middle. The CDR3 has 15 residues.

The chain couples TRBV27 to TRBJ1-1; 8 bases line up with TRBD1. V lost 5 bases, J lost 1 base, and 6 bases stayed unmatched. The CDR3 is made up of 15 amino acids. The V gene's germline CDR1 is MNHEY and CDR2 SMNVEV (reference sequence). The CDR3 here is CASSTTGGRNTEAFF. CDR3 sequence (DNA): TGTGCCAGCAGTACCACAGGGGGTAGGAACACTGAAGCTTTCTTT.

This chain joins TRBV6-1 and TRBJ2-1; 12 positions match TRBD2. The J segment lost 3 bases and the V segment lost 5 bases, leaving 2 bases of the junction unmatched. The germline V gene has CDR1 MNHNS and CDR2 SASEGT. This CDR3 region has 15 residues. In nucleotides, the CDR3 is TGTGCCAGCAGTCAACTAGCGGGGGGCTACAATGAGCAGTTCTTC. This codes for CASSQLAGGYNEQFF.

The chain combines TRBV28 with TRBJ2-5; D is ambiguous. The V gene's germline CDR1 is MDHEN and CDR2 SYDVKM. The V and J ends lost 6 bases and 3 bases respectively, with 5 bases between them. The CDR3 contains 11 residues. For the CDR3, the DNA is TGTGCCAGCAGGAAAGAAGAGACCCAGTACTTC. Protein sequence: CASRKEETQYF. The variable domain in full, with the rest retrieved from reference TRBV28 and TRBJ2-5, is DVKVTQSSRYLVKRTGEKVFLECVQDMDHENMFWYRQDPGLGLRLIYFSYDVKMKEKGDIPEGYSVSREKKERFSLILESASTNQTSMYLCASRKEETQYFGPGTRLLVL.

This CDR3 is CASSELRYEQFF. The CDR3, as DNA: TGTGCCAGCAGTGAATTGAGGTATGAGCAGTTCTTC. The rearrangement joins TRBV2 to TRBJ2-1; no reliable D call. The CDR3 consists of 12 residues. Germline V lookup: CDR1 SNHLY, CDR2 FYNNEI. Trimming cost V 2 bases and J 8 bases, with 7 bases left between them.

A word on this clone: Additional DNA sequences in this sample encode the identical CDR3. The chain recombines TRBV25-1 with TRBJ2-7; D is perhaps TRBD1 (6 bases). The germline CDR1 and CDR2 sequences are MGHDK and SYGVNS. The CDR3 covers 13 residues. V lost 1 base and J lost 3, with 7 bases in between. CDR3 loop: CASSELGGYEQYF. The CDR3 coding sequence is TGTGCCAGCAGTGAATTAGGGGGCTACGAGCAGTACTTC.

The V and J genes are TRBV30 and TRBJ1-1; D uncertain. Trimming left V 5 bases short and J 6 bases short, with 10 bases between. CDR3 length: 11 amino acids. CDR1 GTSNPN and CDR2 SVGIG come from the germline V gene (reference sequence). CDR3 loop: CAWRLGPEAFF. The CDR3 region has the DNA TGTGCCTGGCGACTCGGACCTGAAGCTTTCTTT. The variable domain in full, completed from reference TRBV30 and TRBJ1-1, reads SQTIHQWPATLVQPVGSPLSLECTVEGTSNPNLYWYRQAAGRGLQLLFYSVGIGQISSEVPQNLSASRPQDRQFILSSKKLLLSDSGFYLCAWRLGPEAFFGQGTRLTVV.

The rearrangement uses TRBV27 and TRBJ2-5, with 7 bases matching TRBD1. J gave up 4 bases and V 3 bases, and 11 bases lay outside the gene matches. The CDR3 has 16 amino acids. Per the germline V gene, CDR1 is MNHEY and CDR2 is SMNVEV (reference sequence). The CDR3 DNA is TGTGCCAGCAGTTTCCGTCTCGGGACAGACCGAGAGACCCAGTACTTC. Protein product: CASSFRLGTDRETQYF.

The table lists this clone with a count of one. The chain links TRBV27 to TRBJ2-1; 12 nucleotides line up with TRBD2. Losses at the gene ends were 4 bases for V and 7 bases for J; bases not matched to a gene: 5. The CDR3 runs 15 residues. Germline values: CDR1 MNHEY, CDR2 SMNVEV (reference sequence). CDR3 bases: TGTGCCAGCAGTTCAGGACTAGCGGGGACAAATGAGCAGTTCTTC. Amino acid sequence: CASSSGLAGTNEQFF.

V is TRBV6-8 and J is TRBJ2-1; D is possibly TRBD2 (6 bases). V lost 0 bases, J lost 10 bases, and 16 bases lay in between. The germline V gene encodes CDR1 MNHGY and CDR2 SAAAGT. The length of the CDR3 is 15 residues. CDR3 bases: TGTGCCAGCAGTTACTCGAAACGGGAGCTAGGCGAGCAGTTCTTC. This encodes CASSYSKRELGEQFF.

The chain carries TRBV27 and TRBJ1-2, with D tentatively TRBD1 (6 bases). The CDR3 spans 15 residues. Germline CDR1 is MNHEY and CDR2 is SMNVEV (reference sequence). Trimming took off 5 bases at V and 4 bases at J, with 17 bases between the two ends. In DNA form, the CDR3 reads TGTGCCAGCAGTGACTCTGGGGGCGCCGGCTATGGCTACACCTTC. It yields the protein CASSDSGGAGYGYTF.

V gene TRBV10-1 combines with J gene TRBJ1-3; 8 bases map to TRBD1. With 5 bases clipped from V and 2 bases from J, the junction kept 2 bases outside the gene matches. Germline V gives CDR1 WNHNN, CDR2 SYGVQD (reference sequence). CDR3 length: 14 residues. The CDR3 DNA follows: TGCGCCAGCAGTTCGGACAGGGCTGGAAACACCATATATTTT. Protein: CASSSDRAGNTIYF.

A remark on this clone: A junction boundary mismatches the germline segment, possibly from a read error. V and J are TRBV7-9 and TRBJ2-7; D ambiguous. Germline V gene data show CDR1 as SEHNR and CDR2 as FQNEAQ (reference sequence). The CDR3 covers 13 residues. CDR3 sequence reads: CASSQVGDDEQYF. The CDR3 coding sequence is TGCGCCAGCAGCCAAGTTGGAGACGACGAGCAGTACTTC.

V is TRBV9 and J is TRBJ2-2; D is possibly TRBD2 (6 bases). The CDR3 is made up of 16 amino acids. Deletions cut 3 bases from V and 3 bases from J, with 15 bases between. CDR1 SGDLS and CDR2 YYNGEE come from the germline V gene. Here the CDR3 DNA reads TGTGCCAGCAGCGGCCCCGGGACTGGTTACACCGGGGAGCTGTTTTTT. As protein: CASSGPGTGYTGELFF. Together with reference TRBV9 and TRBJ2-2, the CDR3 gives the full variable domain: DSGVTQTPKHLITATGQRVTLRCSPRSGDLSVYWYQQSLDQGLQFLIQYYNGEERAKGNILERFSAQQFPDLHSELNLSSLELGDSALYFCASSGPGTGYTGELFFGEGSRLTVL.

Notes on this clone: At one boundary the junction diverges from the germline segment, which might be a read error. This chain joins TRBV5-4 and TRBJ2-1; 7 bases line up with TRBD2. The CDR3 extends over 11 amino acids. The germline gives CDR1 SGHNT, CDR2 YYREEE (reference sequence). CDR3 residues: CASSSGGSPVF. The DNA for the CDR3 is TGTGCCAGCAGCTCGGGGGGTAGTCCGGTCTTC.

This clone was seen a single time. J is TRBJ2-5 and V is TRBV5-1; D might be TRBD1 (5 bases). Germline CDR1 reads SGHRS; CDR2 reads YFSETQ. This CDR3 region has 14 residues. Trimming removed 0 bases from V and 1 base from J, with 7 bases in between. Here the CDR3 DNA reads TGCGCCAGCAGCTTGGAGGACACCCAAGAGACCCAGTACTTC. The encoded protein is CASSLEDTQETQYF.

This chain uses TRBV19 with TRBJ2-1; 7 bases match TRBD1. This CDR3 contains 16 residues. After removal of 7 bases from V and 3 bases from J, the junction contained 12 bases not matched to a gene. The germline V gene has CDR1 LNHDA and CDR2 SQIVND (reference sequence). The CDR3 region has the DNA TGTGCCAGTACCCCCGGCCTGGGACAGCTCTACAATGAGCAGTTCTTC. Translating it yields CASTPGLGQLYNEQFF.

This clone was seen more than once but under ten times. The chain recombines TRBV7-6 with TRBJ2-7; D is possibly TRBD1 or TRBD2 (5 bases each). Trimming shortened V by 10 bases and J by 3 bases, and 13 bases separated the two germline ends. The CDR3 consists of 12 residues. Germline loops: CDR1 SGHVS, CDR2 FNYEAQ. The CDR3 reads CATNEGNYEQYF. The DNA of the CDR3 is TGTGCCACCAACGAGGGGAACTACGAGCAGTACTTC.

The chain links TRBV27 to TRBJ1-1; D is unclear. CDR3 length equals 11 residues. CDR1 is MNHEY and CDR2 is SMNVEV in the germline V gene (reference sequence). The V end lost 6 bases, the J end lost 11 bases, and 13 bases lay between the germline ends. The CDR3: CASSLGRKAFF. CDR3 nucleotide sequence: TGTGCCAGCAGCTTAGGGAGAAAGGCTTTCTTT.

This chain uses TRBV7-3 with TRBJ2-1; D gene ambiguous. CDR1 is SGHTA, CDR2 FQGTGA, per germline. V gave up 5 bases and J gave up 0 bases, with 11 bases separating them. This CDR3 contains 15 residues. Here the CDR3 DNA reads TGTGCCAGCAGCCCTCTGCCGACCTCCTACAATGAGCAGTTCTTC. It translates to CASSPLPTSYNEQFF.

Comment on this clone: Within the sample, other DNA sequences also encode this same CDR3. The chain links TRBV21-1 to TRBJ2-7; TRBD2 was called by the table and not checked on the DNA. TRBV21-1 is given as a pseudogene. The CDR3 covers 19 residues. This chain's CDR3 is CASSTISNTLRGLGYEQYF. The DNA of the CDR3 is TGTGCCAGCAGCACTATTTCTAATACCCTACGCGGGCTCGGCTACGAGCAGTACTTC.

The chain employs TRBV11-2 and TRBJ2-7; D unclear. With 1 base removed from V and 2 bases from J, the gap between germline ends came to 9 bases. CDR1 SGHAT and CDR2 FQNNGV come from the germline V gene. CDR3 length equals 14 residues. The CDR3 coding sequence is TGTGCCAGCAGCTTAGGATTTAAACCCTACGAGCAGTACTTC. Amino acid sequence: CASSLGFKPYEQYF.

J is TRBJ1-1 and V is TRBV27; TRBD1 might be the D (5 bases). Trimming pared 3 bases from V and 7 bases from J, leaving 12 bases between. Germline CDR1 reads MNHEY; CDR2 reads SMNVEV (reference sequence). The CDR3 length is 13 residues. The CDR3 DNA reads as TGTGCCAGCAGTTTCGGCAGGGCTGTTGAAGCTTTCTTT. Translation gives CASSFGRAVEAFF.

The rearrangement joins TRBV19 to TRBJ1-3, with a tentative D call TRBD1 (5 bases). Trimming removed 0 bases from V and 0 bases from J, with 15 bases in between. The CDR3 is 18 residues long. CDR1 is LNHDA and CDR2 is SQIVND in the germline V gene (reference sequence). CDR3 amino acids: CASSIESSGSLSGNTIYF. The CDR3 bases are TGTGCCAGTAGTATAGAATCGTCAGGGAGTCTCTCTGGAAACACCATATATTTT.